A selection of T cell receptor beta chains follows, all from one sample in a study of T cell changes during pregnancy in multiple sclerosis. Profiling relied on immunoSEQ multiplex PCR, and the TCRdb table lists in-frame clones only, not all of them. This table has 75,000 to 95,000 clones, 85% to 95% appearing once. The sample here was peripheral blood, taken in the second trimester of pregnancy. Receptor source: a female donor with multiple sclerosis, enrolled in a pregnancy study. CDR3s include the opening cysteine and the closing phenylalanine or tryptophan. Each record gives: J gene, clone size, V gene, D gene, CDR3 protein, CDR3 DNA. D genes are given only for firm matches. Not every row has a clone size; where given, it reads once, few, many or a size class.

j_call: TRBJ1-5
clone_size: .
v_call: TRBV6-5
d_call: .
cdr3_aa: CASRPDSIQPQHF
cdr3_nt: TGTGCCAGCAGACCTGACAGCATTCAGCCCCAGCATTTT

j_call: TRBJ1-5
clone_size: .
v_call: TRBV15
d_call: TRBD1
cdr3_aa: CATSISPGQSLYQPQHF
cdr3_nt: TGTGCCACCAGCATATCACCGGGACAGAGTCTTTATCAGCCCCAGCATTTT

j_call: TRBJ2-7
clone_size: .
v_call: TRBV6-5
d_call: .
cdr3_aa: CASSSTASNRRQYF
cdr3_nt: TGTGCCAGCAGTTCGACAGCGTCGAACAGGAGGCAGTACTTC

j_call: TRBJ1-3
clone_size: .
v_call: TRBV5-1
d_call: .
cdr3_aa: CASSLGQAGGNTIYF
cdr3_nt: TGCGCCAGCAGCTTGGGACAGGCTGGTGGAAACACCATATATTTT

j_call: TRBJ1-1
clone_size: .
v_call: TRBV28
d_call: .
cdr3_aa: CASTWGGMDTEAFF
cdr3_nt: TGTGCCAGCACCTGGGGGGGGATGGACACTGAAGCTTTCTTT

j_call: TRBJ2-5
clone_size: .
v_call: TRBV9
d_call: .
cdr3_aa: CASSVDSQETQYF
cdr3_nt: TGTGCCAGCAGCGTAGACAGCCAAGAGACCCAGTACTTC

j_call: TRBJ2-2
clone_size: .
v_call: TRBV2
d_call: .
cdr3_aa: CASIWGVGTGELFF
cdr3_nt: TGTGCCAGCATATGGGGGGTGGGGACCGGGGAGCTGTTTTTT

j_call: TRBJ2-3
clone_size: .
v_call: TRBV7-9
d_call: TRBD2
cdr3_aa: CASSLGLAGLDTQYF
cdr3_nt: TGTGCCAGCAGCCTGGGACTAGCGGGTTTAGATACGCAGTATTTT

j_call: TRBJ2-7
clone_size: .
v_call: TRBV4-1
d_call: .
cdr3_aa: CASSQEYPSSYEQYF
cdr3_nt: TGCGCCAGCAGCCAAGAGTATCCGAGCTCCTACGAGCAGTACTTC

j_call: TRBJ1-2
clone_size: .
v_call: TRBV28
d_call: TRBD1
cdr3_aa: CASSLGGQLQYGYTF
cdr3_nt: TGTGCCAGCAGTTTAGGGGGACAGCTCCAGTATGGCTACACCTTC

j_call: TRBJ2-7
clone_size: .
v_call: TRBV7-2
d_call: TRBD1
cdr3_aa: CASRFRDRSSYEQYF
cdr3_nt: TGTGCCAGCAGGTTCCGGGACAGGAGCTCCTACGAGCAGTACTTC

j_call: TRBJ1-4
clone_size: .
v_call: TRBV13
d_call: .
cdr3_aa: CASSLFGGHEKLFF
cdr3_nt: TGTGCCAGCAGCTTATTTGGAGGGCATGAAAAACTGTTTTTT

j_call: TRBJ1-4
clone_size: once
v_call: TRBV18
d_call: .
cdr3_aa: CASSLVMGAQATNEKLFF
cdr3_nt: TGTGCCAGCTCGCTTGTCATGGGGGCGCAAGCAACTAATGAAAAACTGTTTTTT

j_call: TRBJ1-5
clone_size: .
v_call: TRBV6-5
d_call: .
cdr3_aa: CASSSSPQGNQPQHF
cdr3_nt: TGTGCCAGCAGTTCGTCACCCCAGGGGAATCAGCCCCAGCATTTT

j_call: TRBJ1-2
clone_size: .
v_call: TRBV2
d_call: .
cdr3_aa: CASSELGVVVDYGYTF
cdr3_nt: TGTGCCAGCAGTGAGCTAGGGGTCGTTGTCGACTATGGCTACACCTTC

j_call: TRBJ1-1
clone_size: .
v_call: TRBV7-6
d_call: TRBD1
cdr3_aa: CASSLDRGTSAEAFF
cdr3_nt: TGTGCCAGCAGCTTAGACAGGGGGACTTCGGCTGAAGCTTTCTTT

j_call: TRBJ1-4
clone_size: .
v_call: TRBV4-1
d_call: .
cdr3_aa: CASSQQVPEKLFF
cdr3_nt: TGCGCCAGCAGCCAACAGGTCCCAGAAAAACTGTTTTTT

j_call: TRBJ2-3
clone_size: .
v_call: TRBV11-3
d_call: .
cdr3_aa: CASSQGGQIAADTQYF
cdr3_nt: TGTGCCAGCAGCCAGGGTGGGCAGATAGCGGCAGATACGCAGTATTTT

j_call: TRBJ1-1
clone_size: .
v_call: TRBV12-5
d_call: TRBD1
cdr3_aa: CASGGDSLNTEAFF
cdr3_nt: TGTGCTAGTGGGGGGGACAGTTTGAACACTGAAGCTTTCTTT

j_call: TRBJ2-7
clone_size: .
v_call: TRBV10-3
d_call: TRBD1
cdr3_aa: CAISAPTGNSYEQYF
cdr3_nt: TGTGCCATCAGTGCCCCGACAGGGAACTCCTACGAGCAGTACTTC

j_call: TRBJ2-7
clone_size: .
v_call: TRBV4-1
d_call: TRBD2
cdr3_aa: CASSQGGLAGSEQYF
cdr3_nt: TGCGCCAGCAGCCAAGGGGGACTAGCGGGGAGCGAGCAGTACTTC

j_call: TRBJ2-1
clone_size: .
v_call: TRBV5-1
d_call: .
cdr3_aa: CASSYEGGQFNEQFF
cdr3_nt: TGCGCCAGCAGCTACGAGGGGGGGCAGTTCAATGAGCAGTTCTTC

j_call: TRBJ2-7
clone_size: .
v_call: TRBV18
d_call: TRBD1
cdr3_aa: CASSPSGTGLHSYEQYF
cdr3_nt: TGTGCCAGCTCACCCAGTGGGACAGGCCTACACTCCTACGAGCAGTACTTC

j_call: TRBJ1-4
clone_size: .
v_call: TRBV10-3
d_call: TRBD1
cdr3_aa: CAISDSTGGDEKLFF
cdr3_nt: TGTGCCATCAGTGATTCGACAGGGGGCGATGAAAAACTGTTTTTT

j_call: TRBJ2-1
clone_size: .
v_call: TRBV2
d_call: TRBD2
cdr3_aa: CASSQRTSGGEQFF
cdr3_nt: TGTGCCAGCAGTCAAAGGACTAGCGGGGGTGAGCAGTTCTTC

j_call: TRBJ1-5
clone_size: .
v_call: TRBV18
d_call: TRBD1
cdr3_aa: CASSPEQGARGQPQHF
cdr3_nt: TGTGCCAGCTCACCTGAGCAGGGGGCGCGGGGTCAGCCCCAGCATTTT

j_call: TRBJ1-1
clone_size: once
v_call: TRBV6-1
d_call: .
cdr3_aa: CASSDQGPTTEAFF
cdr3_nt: TGTGCCAGCAGTGACCAGGGCCCCACCACTGAAGCTTTCTTT

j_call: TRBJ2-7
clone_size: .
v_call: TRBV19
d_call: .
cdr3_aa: CASSIDWGTFNEQYF
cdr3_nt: TGTGCCAGTAGTATAGATTGGGGGACATTTAACGAGCAGTACTTC

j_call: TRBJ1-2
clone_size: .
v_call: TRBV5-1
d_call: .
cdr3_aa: CASSSSQGGVGYGYTF
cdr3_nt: TGCGCCAGCAGCTCTTCCCAGGGAGGTGTAGGTTATGGCTACACCTTC

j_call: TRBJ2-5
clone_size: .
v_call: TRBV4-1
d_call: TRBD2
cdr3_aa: CASSQSVAGVGETQYF
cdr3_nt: TGCGCCAGCAGCCAATCGGTAGCGGGGGTGGGGGAGACCCAGTACTTC

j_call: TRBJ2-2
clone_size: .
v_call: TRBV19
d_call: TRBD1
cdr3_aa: CASSTWPGGPGELFF
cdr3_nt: TGTGCCAGTAGTACCTGGCCAGGGGGACCCGGGGAGCTGTTTTTT

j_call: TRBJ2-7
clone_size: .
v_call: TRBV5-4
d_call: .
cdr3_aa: CASSLSAGAYEQYF
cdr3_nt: TGTGCCAGCAGCTTGTCGGCAGGGGCCTACGAGCAGTACTTC

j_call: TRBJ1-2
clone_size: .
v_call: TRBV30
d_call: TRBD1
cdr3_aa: CAWSAQGQGASVGGYTF
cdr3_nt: TGTGCCTGGAGCGCCCAGGGACAGGGGGCGTCGGTCGGAGGCTACACCTTC

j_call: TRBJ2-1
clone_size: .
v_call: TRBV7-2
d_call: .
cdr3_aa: CASSFRRQGGEQFF
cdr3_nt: TGTGCCAGCAGCTTCCGGAGGCAAGGCGGTGAGCAGTTCTTC